Presented here are 11 T cell receptor beta chains from one specimen sequenced in a study of neurological immune-mediated disorders. TCRdb recomputed calls from the 5' RACE reads with MiXCR, one row per CDR3 protein. The data show under 45,000 distinct CDR3 sequences, about 14% seen once. Sample: CD4+ T cells from blood. These receptor sequences come from a woman aged 55-69 years with HTLV-1-associated myelopathy (HAM/TSP).

This clonotype was found many times. The CDR3 DNA reads as TGTGCTAGTGCCCCTGTGGACACTGAAGCTTTCTTT. Its translation is CASAPVDTEAFF. J is TRBJ1-1 and V is TRBV12-5; unclear D gene. Germline V lookup: CDR1 LGHNT, CDR2 FRNRAP. The CDR3 spans 12 residues. V was cut by 7 bases and J by 3 bases, with 9 bases left in between.

This clonotype showed up many times. The J gene is TRBJ2-5, the V gene TRBV20-1; a weak D match, TRBD2 (6 bases). The V end was cut by 0 bases, the J end by 5 bases, with 19 bases between. The germline gives CDR1 DFQATT, CDR2 SNEGSKA (reference sequence). This CDR3 has 16 residues. The CDR3 spells CSARDLGGVPGETQYF. CDR3 bases: TGCAGTGCTAGAGATCTCGGCGGGGTGCCGGGGGAGACCCAGTACTTC.

In this sample, this clonotype turned up many times. V usage is TRBV20-1 and J usage is TRBJ2-1, with 9 nucleotides matching TRBD2. Germline V gene data show CDR1 as DFQATT and CDR2 as SNEGSKA (reference sequence). Trimming removed 0 bases from V and 0 bases from J; junction bases left unmatched: 3. The CDR3 is made up of 16 amino acids. The CDR3 region is CSARDAGGSSYNEQFF. CDR3 in DNA: TGCAGTGCTAGAGATGCGGGGGGGAGCTCCTACAATGAGCAGTTCTTC.

This clonotype is a singleton in its sample. The V call is TRBV2, the J call TRBJ2-3; tentatively, D is TRBD1 or TRBD2 (5 bases each). This CDR3 contains 13 residues. CDR1 SNHLY and CDR2 FYNNEI come from the germline V gene. Trimming left V 7 bases short and J 3 bases short, with 11 bases between. In DNA, the CDR3 is TGTGCCAGCATGGGGGATGAGACAGATACGCAGTATTTT. Its translation: CASMGDETDTQYF.

V and J are TRBV10-1 and TRBJ2-3, with TRBD2 matching over 9 bases. This CDR3 contains 15 residues. Trimming cost V 5 bases and J 6 bases; bases outside gene matches: 9. Looked up from germline, CDR1 is WNHNN and CDR2 is SYGVQD (reference sequence). The CDR3 loop is CASSSSGGQSDTQYF. CDR3 DNA sequence: TGCGCCAGCAGTAGTAGCGGGGGACAGTCGGATACGCAGTATTTT.

This clonotype has ten or more counts. J is TRBJ2-3 and V is TRBV9, with TRBD1 as a possible D gene (6 bases). V was pared by 2 bases and J by 9 bases, with 13 bases between. This CDR3 region has 13 residues. CDR1 and CDR2 (germline): SGDLS, YYNGEE. CDR3 residues: CASSVRDTETQYF. The CDR3 region has the DNA TGTGCCAGCAGCGTCCGGGACACCGAAACGCAGTATTTT.

In this sample, this clonotype turned up many times. The chain joins TRBV6-6 to TRBJ1-2, with 7 positions matching TRBD1. Germline CDR1 is MNHNY and CDR2 is SVGAGI (reference sequence). With 2 bases clipped from V and 4 bases from J, the junction kept 4 bases outside the gene matches. The CDR3 is made up of 14 amino acids. Here the CDR3 DNA reads TGTGCCAGCAGTTACAGGGGGCTCCTCTATGGCTACACCTTC. Encoded protein: CASSYRGLLYGYTF.

The sample holds many counts of this clonotype. The chain carries TRBV5-1 and TRBJ2-2; either TRBD1 or TRBD2 may fit D (5 bases each). The CDR3 runs 16 residues. Germline CDR1 reads SGHRS; CDR2 reads YFSETQ. Deletions cut 4 bases from V and 2 bases from J, with 15 bases between. CDR3 amino acids: CASSLTGTANTGELFF. In nucleotides, the CDR3 is TGCGCCAGCAGCCTCACCGGGACGGCTAACACCGGGGAGCTGTTTTTT. The full variable domain, its missing parts supplied by reference TRBV5-1 and TRBJ2-2, is KAGVTQTPRYLIKTRGQQVTLSCSPISGHRSVSWYQQTPGQGLQFLFEYFSETQRNKGNFPGRFSGRQFSNSRSEMNVSTLELGDSALYLCASSLTGTANTGELFFGEGSRLTVL.

This clonotype was detected ten times or more. V and J are TRBV20-1 and TRBJ2-3, with TRBD2 matching over 13 bases. The CDR3 is 17 amino acids. V dropped 6 bases and J dropped 2; count of bases not matched to a gene: 11. Germline CDR1 is DFQATT and CDR2 is SNEGSKA (reference sequence). CDR3 bases: TGCAGTGCCCGAAGTATGACTAGCGGGGGGTACACAGATACGCAGTATTTT. It is translated as CSARSMTSGGYTDTQYF.

This clonotype occurred a few times. The chain has TRBV29-1 and TRBJ2-1, with D perhaps TRBD2 (7 bases). This CDR3 spans 12 amino acids. Germline V gene data show CDR1 as SQVTM and CDR2 as ANQGSEA. Trimming pared 7 bases from V and 8 bases from J, leaving 15 bases between. This CDR3 is CSGGRGGDEQFF. The CDR3 nucleotides read TGCAGCGGTGGTAGGGGGGGAGATGAGCAGTTCTTC.

This clonotype was recorded at least ten times. The J gene is TRBJ2-3, the V gene TRBV5-1; D ambiguous. The CDR3 extends over 16 amino acids. Trimming shortened V by 5 bases and J by 0 bases, and 16 bases separated the two germline ends. Germline lookup yields CDR1 SGHRS and CDR2 YFSETQ. The CDR3 spells CASSPSPLTSTDTQYF. The CDR3 region has the DNA TGCGCCAGCAGTCCTTCCCCCCTTACTAGCACAGATACGCAGTATTTT.